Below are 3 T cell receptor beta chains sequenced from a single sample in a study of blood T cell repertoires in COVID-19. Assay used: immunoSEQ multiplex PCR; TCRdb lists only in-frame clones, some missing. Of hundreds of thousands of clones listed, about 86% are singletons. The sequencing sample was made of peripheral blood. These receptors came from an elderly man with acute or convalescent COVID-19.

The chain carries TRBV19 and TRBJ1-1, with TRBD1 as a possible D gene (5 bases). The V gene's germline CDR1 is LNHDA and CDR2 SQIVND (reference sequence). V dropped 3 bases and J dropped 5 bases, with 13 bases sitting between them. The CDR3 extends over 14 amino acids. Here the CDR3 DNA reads TGTGCCAGTAGTATGGTCAGGGTGGGAACTGAAGCTTTCTTT. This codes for CASSMVRVGTEAFF.

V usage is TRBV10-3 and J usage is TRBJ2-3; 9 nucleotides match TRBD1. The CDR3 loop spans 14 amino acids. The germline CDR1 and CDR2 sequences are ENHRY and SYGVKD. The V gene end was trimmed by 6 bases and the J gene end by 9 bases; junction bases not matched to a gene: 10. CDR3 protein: CAISLFRDRETQYF. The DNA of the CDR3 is TGTGCCATCAGCCTTTTCCGGGACAGGGAAACGCAGTATTTT.

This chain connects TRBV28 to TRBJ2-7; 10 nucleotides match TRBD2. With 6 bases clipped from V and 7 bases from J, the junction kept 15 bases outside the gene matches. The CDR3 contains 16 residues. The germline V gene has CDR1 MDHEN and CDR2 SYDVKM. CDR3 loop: CASSRTSGSPSGEQYF. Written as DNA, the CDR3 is TGTGCCAGCAGCAGGACTAGCGGCTCACCCTCGGGTGAGCAGTACTTC.